The next 9 T cell receptor beta chains were all read from a single sample in a study of cytomegalovirus exposure and HLA in healthy donors. Amplification used 60 Vbeta primers and 13 Jbeta primers. TCRdb keeps only in-frame clones here, not all; method: immunoSEQ multiplex PCR. The sample contains roughly 250,000 clones, under 80% of which appear only once. Sample: PBMCs. The receptors derive from a female donor in good health and CMV-seronegative.

V is TRBV28 and J is TRBJ2-7; 7 bases are a match to TRBD1. V shed 7 bases and J 7 bases; nucleotides not matched to a gene: 25. Germline V lookup: CDR1 MDHEN, CDR2 SYDVKM. The CDR3 totals 18 residues. CDR3 sequence: CASIPRQGFFLRSSEQYF. The CDR3 nucleotides read TGTGCCAGCATCCCCAGACAGGGTTTCTTCTTAAGATCCTCGGAGCAGTACTTC.

V usage is TRBV9 and J usage is TRBJ1-5; weak D call: TRBD1 (5 bases). The CDR3 totals 14 residues. Trimming pared 4 bases from V and 0 bases from J, leaving 8 bases between. CDR1 and CDR2 (germline): SGDLS, YYNGEE. CDR3 residues: CASSRRASNQPQHF. CDR3 coding DNA: TGTGCCAGCAGCCGCAGGGCTAGCAATCAGCCCCAGCATTTT. The whole variable domain, remainder taken from reference TRBV9 and TRBJ1-5, is DSGVTQTPKHLITATGQRVTLRCSPRSGDLSVYWYQQSLDQGLQFLIQYYNGEERAKGNILERFSAQQFPDLHSELNLSSLELGDSALYFCASSRRASNQPQHFGDGTRLSIL.

The DNA for the CDR3 is TGTGCCAGCAGACAACCCGGGACAGGGGGCGATGGCTACACCTTC. Protein product: CASRQPGTGGDGYTF. V usage is TRBV6-5 and J usage is TRBJ1-2, with 12 bases identical to TRBD1. CDR1 MNHEY and CDR2 SVGAGI come from the germline V gene. This CDR3 has 15 amino acids. Losses at the gene ends were 6 bases for V and 6 bases for J; bases not matched to a gene: 8.

This chain uses TRBV27 with TRBJ2-3; 9 bases align to TRBD1. In germline, CDR1 is MNHEY, CDR2 SMNVEV (reference sequence). The CDR3 is 20 amino acids. J gave up 5 bases and V 5 bases, and 23 bases lay outside the gene matches. CDR3 sequence: CASSRLAVSLTGGFGDTQYF. The CDR3 DNA reads TGTGCCAGCAGTCGATTAGCAGTTTCCCTGACAGGGGGTTTCGGAGATACGCAGTATTTT.

The chain employs TRBV5-1 and TRBJ2-3; the match to TRBD2 covers 7 bases. From germline, CDR1 is SGHRS and CDR2 YFSETQ. The CDR3 loop spans 14 amino acids. Trimming took 6 bases from V and 5 from J; bases not matched to a gene: 9. The CDR3 protein is CASNKVVAGDTQYF. The CDR3 DNA is TGCGCCAGCAACAAGGTAGTAGCGGGAGATACGCAGTATTTT. Looking up the rest from reference TRBV5-1 and TRBJ2-3 gives the full variable domain: KAGVTQTPRYLIKTRGQQVTLSCSPISGHRSVSWYQQTPGQGLQFLFEYFSETQRNKGNFPGRFSGRQFSNSRSEMNVSTLELGDSALYLCASNKVVAGDTQYFGPGTRLTVL.

There are a few counts of this clone. The gene calls are TRBV11-3 and TRBJ2-3; 7 bases match TRBD2. With 1 base clipped from V and 2 bases from J, the junction kept 9 bases outside the gene matches. The germline V gene has CDR1 SGHNT and CDR2 YENEEA. This CDR3 has 17 amino acids. The CDR3: CASSLGVGGRITDTQYF. The CDR3 DNA is TGTGCCAGCAGCTTAGGGGTCGGCGGGAGAATCACAGATACGCAGTATTTT.

The chain couples TRBV9 to TRBJ2-7; 8 bases are shared with TRBD2. Germline V gene lookup returns CDR1 SGDLS and CDR2 YYNGEE. The V and J ends lost 0 bases and 6 bases, in that order; junction bases with no gene match: 8. This CDR3 comprises 15 residues. The CDR3 DNA follows: TGTGCCAGCAGCGTAGATACTAGCGGTCGGCTCGAGCAGTACTTC. It translates to CASSVDTSGRLEQYF.

Concerning this clone: The same CDR3 is also encoded by other DNA sequences in this sample. This chain links TRBV7-2 with TRBJ1-1, with TRBD1 as a possible D gene (6 bases). V lost 5 bases and J lost 4, with 11 bases in between. The CDR3 loop spans 13 amino acids. Germline-derived CDR1 and CDR2 are SGHTA and FQGNSA. As DNA, the CDR3 is TGTGCCAGCAGCCTTGTCAGGGGCACTGAAGCTTTCTTT. Translation gives CASSLVRGTEAFF.

This clone appeared once. The V and J genes are TRBV11-2 and TRBJ2-2; D unclear. Germline loops: CDR1 SGHAT, CDR2 FQNNGV. The CDR3 loop spans 15 amino acids. V lost 4 bases, J lost 5 bases, and 14 bases lay in between. The chain's CDR3 is CASSSPNGWTGELFF. CDR3 DNA sequence: TGTGCCAGCAGCTCCCCGAACGGGTGGACCGGGGAGCTGTTTTTT.